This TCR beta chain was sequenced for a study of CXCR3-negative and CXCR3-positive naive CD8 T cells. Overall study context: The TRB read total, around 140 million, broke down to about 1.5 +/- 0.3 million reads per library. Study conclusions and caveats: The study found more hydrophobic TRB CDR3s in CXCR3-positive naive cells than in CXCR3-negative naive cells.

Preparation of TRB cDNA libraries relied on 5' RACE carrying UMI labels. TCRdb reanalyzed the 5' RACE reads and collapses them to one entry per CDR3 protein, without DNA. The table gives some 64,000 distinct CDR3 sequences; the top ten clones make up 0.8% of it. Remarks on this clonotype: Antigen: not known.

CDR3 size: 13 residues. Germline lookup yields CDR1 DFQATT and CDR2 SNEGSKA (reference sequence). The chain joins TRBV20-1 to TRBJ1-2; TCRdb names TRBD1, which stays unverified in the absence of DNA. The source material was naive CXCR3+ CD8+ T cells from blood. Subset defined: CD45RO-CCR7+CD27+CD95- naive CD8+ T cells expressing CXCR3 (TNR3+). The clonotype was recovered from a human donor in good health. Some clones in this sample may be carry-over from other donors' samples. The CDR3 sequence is CSVPDRVAYGYTF.